The rows below give T cell receptor beta chains drawn from one sample of a study of shared clonotypes between healthy human individuals. Repertoires were generated with immunoSEQ multiplex PCR, while TCRdb's copy carries only in-frame clones and drops some. Of around 940,000 clones listed, less than 85% are singletons. What was sequenced was memory CD4+ T cells sorted from blood. The origin of the receptors is a man aged 18 to 29 in good health. CDR3s include the opening cysteine and the closing phenylalanine or tryptophan. Fields, in order: clone size, V gene, J gene, CDR3 length, D gene, CDR3 DNA, CDR3 protein. The D gene is left open where the match is weak. Part of the rows lack a size; the others show once, few, many or a class for expanded clones.

abundance: .
v_gene: TRBV28
j_gene: TRBJ2-4
len: 14
d_gene: TRBD1
CDR3nt: TGTGCCAGCAGTACACAGGGGCGCGGGTCCGCTCAGTACTTC
CDR3aa: CASSTQGRGSAQYF

abundance: many
v_gene: TRBV6-6
j_gene: TRBJ1-3
len: 11
d_gene: .
CDR3nt: TGTGCCACCCTAAGAATGGACACCATATATTTT
CDR3aa: CATLRMDTIYF

abundance: .
v_gene: TRBV18
j_gene: TRBJ2-1
len: 12
d_gene: .
CDR3nt: TGTGCCAGCTCACCGAACGGTTGGGAGCAGTTCTTC
CDR3aa: CASSPNGWEQFF

abundance: .
v_gene: TRBV15
j_gene: TRBJ2-5
len: 14
d_gene: .
CDR3nt: TGTGCCACCAGCAGGGCCGGGACCGGAGAGACCCAGTACTTC
CDR3aa: CATSRAGTGETQYF

abundance: .
v_gene: TRBV5-1
j_gene: TRBJ2-1
len: 15
d_gene: TRBD2
CDR3nt: TGCGCCAGCAGCTTGGGCGGACTAGCGGATCCCTCCCAGTTCTTC
CDR3aa: CASSLGGLADPSQFF

abundance: .
v_gene: TRBV5-6
j_gene: TRBJ2-7
len: 13
d_gene: .
CDR3nt: TGTGCCAGCAGCAGGGGGGGACTCTACGAGCAGTACTTC
CDR3aa: CASSRGGLYEQYF

abundance: few
v_gene: TRBV5-1
j_gene: TRBJ2-3
len: 14
d_gene: .
CDR3nt: TGCGCCAGCAGCTCCGTTCCGGCGGCAGATACGCAGTATTTT
CDR3aa: CASSSVPAADTQYF

abundance: .
v_gene: TRBV7-9
j_gene: TRBJ1-2
len: 16
d_gene: .
CDR3nt: TGTGCCAGCAGCTTGGGCATGGGACACCGAAAGGATGGCTACACCTTC
CDR3aa: CASSLGMGHRKDGYTF

abundance: .
v_gene: TRBV18
j_gene: TRBJ1-1
len: 16
d_gene: .
CDR3nt: TGTGCCAGCTCACAAGAACAGGGCTCAGTGAACACTGAAGCTTTCTTT
CDR3aa: CASSQEQGSVNTEAFF

abundance: .
v_gene: TRBV21-1
j_gene: TRBJ1-6
len: 13
d_gene: .
CDR3nt: TGTGCCAGCAGCGGGGGGCCTAATTCACCCCTCCACTTT
CDR3aa: CASSGGPNSPLHF

abundance: .
v_gene: TRBV6-5
j_gene: TRBJ1-2
len: 14
d_gene: TRBD1
CDR3nt: TGTGCCAGCATCTCTGGACAGGGCGGCTATGGCTACACCTTC
CDR3aa: CASISGQGGYGYTF

abundance: .
v_gene: TRBV7-2
j_gene: TRBJ2-3
len: 15
d_gene: .
CDR3nt: TGTGCCAGCAGCCAAGACAGTTATAGCACAGATACGCAGTATTTT
CDR3aa: CASSQDSYSTDTQYF

abundance: .
v_gene: TRBV5-6
j_gene: TRBJ1-3
len: 14
d_gene: .
CDR3nt: TGTGCCAGCAGCCTGGGGGATCCTGGAAACACCATATATTTT
CDR3aa: CASSLGDPGNTIYF

abundance: .
v_gene: TRBV11-2
j_gene: TRBJ1-2
len: 12
d_gene: .
CDR3nt: TGTGCCAGCAGCTTAGTGGAAGCTGGCTACACCTTC
CDR3aa: CASSLVEAGYTF

abundance: .
v_gene: TRBV20-1
j_gene: TRBJ1-2
len: 11
d_gene: .
CDR3nt: TGCAGTGCTAGGACCATCTATGGCTACACCTTC
CDR3aa: CSARTIYGYTF

abundance: .
v_gene: TRBV5-1
j_gene: TRBJ2-7
len: 14
d_gene: .
CDR3nt: TGCGCCAGCAGCCTAGTCCCGGGGGCGGGCGAGCAGTACTTC
CDR3aa: CASSLVPGAGEQYF

abundance: few
v_gene: TRBV10-1
j_gene: TRBJ1-6
len: 14
d_gene: .
CDR3nt: TGCGCCACCACCGAGGACGTTGTAAATTCACCCCTCCACTTT
CDR3aa: CATTEDVVNSPLHF

abundance: few
v_gene: TRBV30
j_gene: TRBJ2-7
len: 10
d_gene: .
CDR3nt: TGTGCCTACGGACTTTTCGAGCAGTACTTC
CDR3aa: CAYGLFEQYF

abundance: .
v_gene: TRBV19
j_gene: TRBJ2-2
len: 15
d_gene: .
CDR3nt: TGTGCCAGTAGTATAGAGGCAGGGTGGACCGGGGAGCTGTTTTTT
CDR3aa: CASSIEAGWTGELFF

abundance: .
v_gene: TRBV4-2
j_gene: TRBJ2-5
len: 17
d_gene: .
CDR3nt: TGTGCCAGCAGCCAAGAAAGGTTACTTTGGGGGTCGGAGACCCAGTACTTC
CDR3aa: CASSQERLLWGSETQYF

abundance: .
v_gene: TRBV28
j_gene: TRBJ2-5
len: 15
d_gene: .
CDR3nt: TGTGCCAGCAGTTTATTGGCGGCGAGCCAAGAGACCCAGTACTTC
CDR3aa: CASSLLAASQETQYF

abundance: .
v_gene: TRBV2
j_gene: TRBJ2-3
len: 15
d_gene: TRBD2
CDR3nt: TGTGCCAGCAGTGAAGAGGAACTAGCGGTAGATACGCAGTATTTT
CDR3aa: CASSEEELAVDTQYF

abundance: .
v_gene: TRBV7-6
j_gene: TRBJ2-5
len: 15
d_gene: TRBD2
CDR3nt: TGTGCCAGCAGCTCCTTTACTAGCGTTAAAGAGACCCAGTACTTC
CDR3aa: CASSSFTSVKETQYF

abundance: .
v_gene: TRBV20-1
j_gene: TRBJ1-5
len: 11
d_gene: .
CDR3nt: TGCAGTGCTCTGGGGGGTCAGCCCCAGCATTTT
CDR3aa: CSALGGQPQHF

abundance: .
v_gene: TRBV29-1
j_gene: TRBJ2-7
len: 14
d_gene: TRBD1
CDR3nt: TGCAGCGCCTCGACAGGGGGATCCAAATACGAGCAGTACTTC
CDR3aa: CSASTGGSKYEQYF

abundance: .
v_gene: TRBV6-6
j_gene: TRBJ1-5
len: 14
d_gene: .
CDR3nt: TGTGCCAGCAGAGCGGGGGGGAGCAATCAGCCCCAGCATTTT
CDR3aa: CASRAGGSNQPQHF

abundance: .
v_gene: TRBV19
j_gene: TRBJ1-5
len: 15
d_gene: .
CDR3nt: TGTGCCAGTAGCATATTGGACGGGAACAATCAGCCCCAGCATTTT
CDR3aa: CASSILDGNNQPQHF

abundance: once
v_gene: TRBV28
j_gene: TRBJ1-6
len: 15
d_gene: TRBD1
CDR3nt: TGTGCCAGCAGCCGAATTGACAGGGATAATTCACCCCTCCACTTT
CDR3aa: CASSRIDRDNSPLHF

abundance: .
v_gene: TRBV6-1
j_gene: TRBJ2-3
len: 15
d_gene: .
CDR3nt: TGTGCCAGCAGTCCTACCTCGTCAGGAGCAGATACGCAGTATTTT
CDR3aa: CASSPTSSGADTQYF